This TCR beta chain is from a study of early T cells in non-severe SARS-CoV-2 infection. Study context: The study sequenced bulk RNA from unsorted whole blood, with chains unpaired.

The study, taken as a whole, reports: Matching results from VDJdb favored anti-spike CD8 responses, leaving private and CD4 specificities undetected.

Attachment of unique molecular identifiers was made to individual cDNA molecules. TCRdb re-called the 5' RACE reads through MiXCR, storing one row per CDR3 protein. The sample has some 38,000 distinct CDR3 sequences, 3% to 4.5% seen once. Trimming pared 5 bases from V and 0 bases from J, leaving 6 bases between. Germline V gene sequence: CDR1 SEHNR, CDR2 FQNEAQ (reference sequence). The CDR3 consists of 13 residues. This clonotype was picked up many times. Its antigen is unknown. The sequence was collected from an adult who was a healthcare worker with PCR-confirmed SARS-CoV-2 infection or an uninfected control (not recorded which). Sequencing was done on a sample of whole blood. The rearrangement links TRBV7-9 to TRBJ2-3; D is ambiguous. The CDR3 DNA is TGTGCCAGCAGCATCGACAGCACAGATACGCAGTATTTT. Translating gives CASSIDSTDTQYF.